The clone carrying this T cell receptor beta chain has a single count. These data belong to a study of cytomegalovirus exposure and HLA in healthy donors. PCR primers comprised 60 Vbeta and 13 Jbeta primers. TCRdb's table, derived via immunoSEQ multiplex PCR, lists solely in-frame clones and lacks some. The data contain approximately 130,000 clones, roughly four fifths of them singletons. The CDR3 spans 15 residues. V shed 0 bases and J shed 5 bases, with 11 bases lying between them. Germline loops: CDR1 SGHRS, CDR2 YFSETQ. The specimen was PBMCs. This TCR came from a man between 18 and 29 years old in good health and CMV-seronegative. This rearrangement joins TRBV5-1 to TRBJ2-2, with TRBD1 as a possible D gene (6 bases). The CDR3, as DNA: TGCGCCAGCAGCTTGGGTGGGGGCGCAACCGGGGAGCTGTTTTTT. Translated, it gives CASSLGGGATGELFF.